A selection of T cell receptor beta chains follows, all from one sample in a study of T cells in Graves' hyperthyroidism and ophthalmopathy. TCRdb re-called the multiplex PCR reads through MiXCR, storing one row per CDR3 protein. The sample holds roughly 530,000 distinct CDR3 sequences, 15% to 20% seen once. Material: blood. All receptors derive from a woman younger than 35 with Graves' ophthalmopathy. The CDR3 runs from the conserved cysteine through the conserved F or W. Fields, in order: D gene, clone size, J gene, V gene, CDR3 protein, CDR3 DNA. D genes are given only for firm matches. Size tells how often a clone was seen (once, few, many) or the class of an expanded clone, and some rows leave it out.

D gene: .; clone size: many; J gene: TRBJ1-5; V gene: TRBV11-2; CDR3 protein: CASSLAGGSNQPQHF; CDR3 DNA: TGTGCCAGCAGCTTAGCGGGGGGTAGCAATCAGCCCCAGCATTTT
D gene: TRBD1; clone size: .; J gene: TRBJ2-3; V gene: TRBV19; CDR3 protein: CAIADRGRTDTQYF; CDR3 DNA: TGTGCCATCGCGGACAGGGGGCGCACAGATACGCAGTATTTT
D gene: .; clone size: few; J gene: TRBJ1-6; V gene: TRBV28; CDR3 protein: CASSLFGPINSPLHF; CDR3 DNA: TGTGCCAGCAGTTTATTTGGCCCCATTAATTCACCCCTCCACTTT
D gene: TRBD2; clone size: many; J gene: TRBJ2-1; V gene: TRBV3-1; CDR3 protein: CASSQDQRLAGAGEQFF; CDR3 DNA: TGTGCCAGCAGCCAAGACCAACGACTAGCGGGGGCGGGTGAGCAGTTCTTC
D gene: .; clone size: many; J gene: TRBJ1-3; V gene: TRBV4-1; CDR3 protein: CASSPPSGNTIYF; CDR3 DNA: TGCGCCAGCAGCCCACCGTCCGGAAACACCATATATTTT
D gene: .; clone size: many; J gene: TRBJ2-7; V gene: TRBV3-1; CDR3 protein: CASSQDWRRYEQYF; CDR3 DNA: TGTGCCAGCAGCCAAGATTGGAGGAGATACGAGCAGTACTTC
D gene: .; clone size: many; J gene: TRBJ2-2; V gene: TRBV9; CDR3 protein: CASSVEGNTGELFF; CDR3 DNA: TGTGCCAGCAGCGTAGAAGGGAACACCGGGGAGCTGTTTTTT
D gene: TRBD1; clone size: many; J gene: TRBJ1-1; V gene: TRBV28; CDR3 protein: CASSSRDRASVNTEAFF; CDR3 DNA: TGTGCCAGCAGCTCGAGAGACAGGGCTTCGGTGAACACTGAAGCTTTCTTT
D gene: .; clone size: many; J gene: TRBJ2-3; V gene: TRBV29-1; CDR3 protein: CSVEDRDGTDTQYF; CDR3 DNA: TGCAGCGTTGAAGACAGGGACGGAACAGATACGCAGTATTTT
D gene: .; clone size: once; J gene: TRBJ1-4; V gene: TRBV12-5; CDR3 protein: CASAMSQGGEKLFF; CDR3 DNA: TGTGCTAGTGCCATGAGTCAGGGCGGTGAAAAACTGTTTTTT
D gene: TRBD1; clone size: many; J gene: TRBJ1-4; V gene: TRBV2; CDR3 protein: CASRTRTGWKLFF; CDR3 DNA: TGTGCCAGCAGGACCAGGACAGGGTGGAAACTGTTTTTT
D gene: .; clone size: .; J gene: TRBJ1-3; V gene: TRBV7-8; CDR3 protein: CASSRQTNTIYF; CDR3 DNA: TGTGCCAGCAGCAGACAGACAAACACCATATATTTT
D gene: TRBD2; clone size: .; J gene: TRBJ2-1; V gene: TRBV28; CDR3 protein: CASSFWGTSGVYEQFF; CDR3 DNA: TGTGCCAGCAGTTTCTGGGGGACTAGCGGGGTGTATGAGCAGTTCTTC
D gene: .; clone size: .; J gene: TRBJ1-3; V gene: TRBV5-4; CDR3 protein: CASSLAIGGISGNTIYF; CDR3 DNA: TGTGCCAGCAGCTTGGCCATAGGCGGGATCTCTGGAAACACCATATATTTT
D gene: TRBD1; clone size: few; J gene: TRBJ2-7; V gene: TRBV28; CDR3 protein: CASSSLGQGAHEQYF; CDR3 DNA: TGTGCCAGCAGTTCCTTGGGACAGGGGGCTCACGAGCAGTACTTC
D gene: .; clone size: many; J gene: TRBJ2-1; V gene: TRBV30; CDR3 protein: CAWSSTGGDEQFF; CDR3 DNA: TGTGCCTGGAGTTCTACAGGGGGGGATGAGCAGTTCTTC
D gene: TRBD1; clone size: many; J gene: TRBJ2-7; V gene: TRBV6-1; CDR3 protein: CASSYVSDRGYEQYF; CDR3 DNA: TGTGCCAGCAGTTACGTCTCCGACAGGGGTTACGAGCAGTACTTC
D gene: .; clone size: once; J gene: TRBJ2-5; V gene: TRBV15; CDR3 protein: CATSRVNPQETQYF; CDR3 DNA: TGTGCCACCAGCAGAGTCAACCCCCAAGAGACCCAGTACTTC
D gene: .; clone size: .; J gene: TRBJ2-1; V gene: TRBV7-2; CDR3 protein: CARSPRLREYNEQFF; CDR3 DNA: TGTGCCCGCAGCCCGCGACTAAGGGAATACAATGAGCAGTTCTTC
D gene: TRBD1; clone size: .; J gene: TRBJ1-6; V gene: TRBV3-1; CDR3 protein: CASSVGGQLNSPLHF; CDR3 DNA: TGTGCCAGCAGCGTAGGGGGACAGCTGAATTCACCCCTCCACTTT
D gene: .; clone size: many; J gene: TRBJ2-3; V gene: TRBV20-1; CDR3 protein: CSAQDGTSTDTQYF; CDR3 DNA: TGCAGTGCTCAGGACGGGACGAGCACAGATACGCAGTATTTT
D gene: .; clone size: .; J gene: TRBJ1-5; V gene: TRBV6-2/TRBV6-3; CDR3 protein: CASTGQGLSNQPQHF; CDR3 DNA: TGTGCCAGCACGGGGCAGGGATTAAGCAATCAGCCCCAGCATTTT
D gene: .; clone size: .; J gene: TRBJ2-1; V gene: TRBV6-2/TRBV6-3; CDR3 protein: CASSPLLLVSYNEQFF; CDR3 DNA: TGTGCCAGCAGCCCACTTTTACTAGTCTCCTACAATGAGCAGTTCTTC
D gene: .; clone size: many; J gene: TRBJ1-1; V gene: TRBV28; CDR3 protein: CASSFQGPNTEAFF; CDR3 DNA: TGTGCCAGCAGTTTCCAGGGGCCTAACACTGAAGCTTTCTTT
D gene: .; clone size: many; J gene: TRBJ2-7; V gene: TRBV20-1; CDR3 protein: CSALQVRQSIEQYF; CDR3 DNA: TGCAGTGCCCTCCAGGTGAGGCAGTCCATCGAGCAGTACTTC
D gene: TRBD1; clone size: .; J gene: TRBJ2-5; V gene: TRBV27; CDR3 protein: CATQGAKRETQYF; CDR3 DNA: TGTGCCACCCAGGGGGCCAAGCGGGAGACCCAGTACTTC
D gene: .; clone size: few; J gene: TRBJ2-3; V gene: TRBV20-1; CDR3 protein: CSAWGEEQRAAQYTQYF; CDR3 DNA: TGCAGTGCCTGGGGTGAGGAACAGCGGGCCGCGCAATATACGCAGTATTTT
D gene: TRBD2; clone size: few; J gene: TRBJ2-1; V gene: TRBV4-1; CDR3 protein: CASSRSGSGGHTSPHNEQFF; CDR3 DNA: TGCGCCAGCAGCCGAAGTGGTTCGGGGGGTCACACATCGCCACACAATGAGCAGTTCTTC
D gene: TRBD2; clone size: few; J gene: TRBJ2-2; V gene: TRBV11-3; CDR3 protein: CASSLEAGYTGELFF; CDR3 DNA: TGTGCCAGCAGCTTAGAAGCGGGATACACCGGGGAGCTGTTTTTT
D gene: .; clone size: many; J gene: TRBJ2-3; V gene: TRBV28; CDR3 protein: CASTNSGRTDTQYF; CDR3 DNA: TGTGCCAGCACGAATAGCGGACGCACAGATACGCAGTATTTT
D gene: .; clone size: many; J gene: TRBJ1-2; V gene: TRBV29-1; CDR3 protein: CSVVGGDGYTF; CDR3 DNA: TGCAGCGTTGTGGGGGGGGATGGCTACACCTTC
D gene: .; clone size: many; J gene: TRBJ1-1; V gene: TRBV27; CDR3 protein: CASSMGGRGEAFF; CDR3 DNA: TGTGCCAGCTCGATGGGGGGGCGCGGTGAAGCTTTCTTT
D gene: .; clone size: .; J gene: TRBJ2-1; V gene: TRBV4-3; CDR3 protein: CASSQDVLNRYNEQFF; CDR3 DNA: TGCGCCAGCAGCCAAGATGTCCTAAACAGGTACAATGAGCAGTTCTTC
D gene: TRBD1; clone size: .; J gene: TRBJ2-2; V gene: TRBV7-9; CDR3 protein: CASSLARDRGTGELFF; CDR3 DNA: TGTGCCAGCAGCTTAGCGAGGGACAGGGGCACCGGGGAGCTGTTTTTT
D gene: .; clone size: many; J gene: TRBJ2-5; V gene: TRBV3-1; CDR3 protein: CASSFSRGYQETQYF; CDR3 DNA: TGTGCCAGCAGTTTCAGCAGGGGATACCAAGAGACCCAGTACTTC
D gene: .; clone size: many; J gene: TRBJ2-7; V gene: TRBV29-1; CDR3 protein: CSVGVASYEQYF; CDR3 DNA: TGCAGCGTTGGAGTAGCGAGCTACGAGCAGTACTTC
D gene: .; clone size: many; J gene: TRBJ2-5; V gene: TRBV6-5; CDR3 protein: CASTTGRQETQYF; CDR3 DNA: TGTGCCAGCACCACAGGGCGCCAAGAGACCCAGTACTTC
D gene: TRBD2; clone size: many; J gene: TRBJ2-2; V gene: TRBV6-2/TRBV6-3; CDR3 protein: CASSLLRTSGTGELFF; CDR3 DNA: TGTGCCAGCAGTTTGCTACGGACTAGCGGGACCGGGGAGCTGTTTTTT
D gene: .; clone size: .; J gene: TRBJ2-5; V gene: TRBV14; CDR3 protein: CASSQGWDEETQYF; CDR3 DNA: TGTGCCAGCAGCCAAGGGTGGGACGAAGAGACCCAGTACTTC
D gene: TRBD1; clone size: .; J gene: TRBJ1-1; V gene: TRBV3-1; CDR3 protein: CASSRPGQLNTEASF; CDR3 DNA: TGTGCCAGCAGCCGACCGGGACAGTTGAACACTGAAGCTTCCTTT
D gene: TRBD1; clone size: many; J gene: TRBJ1-5; V gene: TRBV12-3/TRBV12-4; CDR3 protein: CASSQGGGSNQPQHF; CDR3 DNA: TGTGCCAGCAGCCAGGGGGGGGGTAGCAATCAGCCCCAGCATTTT
D gene: TRBD1; clone size: .; J gene: TRBJ1-2; V gene: TRBV27; CDR3 protein: CASSISPGQGLSNYGYTF; CDR3 DNA: TGTGCCAGCAGCATCTCACCGGGACAGGGGTTAAGTAACTATGGCTACACCTTC
D gene: .; clone size: .; J gene: TRBJ2-3; V gene: TRBV20-1; CDR3 protein: CSARVADTQYF; CDR3 DNA: TGCAGTGCTAGAGTCGCAGATACGCAGTATTTT
D gene: TRBD1; clone size: few; J gene: TRBJ1-5; V gene: TRBV6-5; CDR3 protein: CASRLTGGAGESNQPQHF; CDR3 DNA: TGTGCCAGCAGACTTACAGGGGGCGCGGGTGAGAGCAATCAGCCCCAGCATTTT
D gene: .; clone size: .; J gene: TRBJ2-4; V gene: TRBV29-1; CDR3 protein: CSVWQSTLLAKNIQYF; CDR3 DNA: TGCAGCGTGTGGCAGTCTACCCTGTTGGCCAAAAACATTCAGTACTTC
D gene: TRBD1; clone size: few; J gene: TRBJ1-6; V gene: TRBV4-1; CDR3 protein: CASSQLRTGVFDSPLHF; CDR3 DNA: TGCGCCAGCAGCCAACTGCGGACAGGGGTTTTTGATTCACCCCTCCACTTT
D gene: .; clone size: many; J gene: TRBJ1-2; V gene: TRBV12-3/TRBV12-4; CDR3 protein: CASSLNSLGGYTF; CDR3 DNA: TGTGCCAGCAGTTTAAATTCTCTGGGAGGCTACACCTTC
D gene: TRBD2; clone size: many; J gene: TRBJ2-1; V gene: TRBV15; CDR3 protein: CATSGTSGLSNEQFF; CDR3 DNA: TGTGCCACCAGCGGAACTAGCGGGCTATCCAATGAGCAGTTCTTC
D gene: .; clone size: few; J gene: TRBJ2-7; V gene: TRBV3-1; CDR3 protein: CASSQDATGTYEQYF; CDR3 DNA: TGTGCCAGCAGCCAAGATGCGACAGGAACCTACGAGCAGTACTTC
D gene: TRBD1; clone size: few; J gene: TRBJ2-7; V gene: TRBV30; CDR3 protein: CAWSRDRVGDEQYF; CDR3 DNA: TGTGCCTGGAGCCGGGACAGGGTTGGCGACGAGCAGTACTTC
D gene: TRBD1; clone size: many; J gene: TRBJ1-5; V gene: TRBV20-1; CDR3 protein: CSATPGQGMVKYQPQHF; CDR3 DNA: TGCAGTGCAACTCCGGGACAGGGAATGGTAAAATATCAGCCCCAGCATTTT
D gene: TRBD1; clone size: many; J gene: TRBJ1-5; V gene: TRBV2; CDR3 protein: CASQGANVNQPQHF; CDR3 DNA: TGTGCCAGTCAGGGGGCAAATGTCAATCAGCCCCAGCATTTT